Listed below are T cell receptor beta chains from one sample, sequenced in a study of blood T cell repertoires in COVID-19. The data were produced by immunoSEQ multiplex PCR, yet TCRdb's version contains in-frame clones alone and is incomplete. The table lists more than 200,000 clones, roughly nine tenths of them singletons. Sample: peripheral blood. The receptors were gathered from a man aged 70 or older with acute or convalescent COVID-19. CDR3s include the opening cysteine and the closing phenylalanine or tryptophan. A D gene is named only where the DNA matches it firmly. Size tells how often a clone was seen (once, few, many) or the class of an expanded clone, and some rows leave it out.

abundance: .; d_gene: .; j_gene: TRBJ2-6; v_gene: TRBV2; CDR3nt: TGTGCCAGCAACCCGACAGGGGCCAACGTCCTGACTTTC; CDR3aa: CASNPTGANVLTF
abundance: .; d_gene: .; j_gene: TRBJ2-2; v_gene: TRBV5-4; CDR3nt: TGTGCCAGCAGCCAGGATAGGATAACCACCGGGGAGCTGTTTTTT; CDR3aa: CASSQDRITTGELFF
abundance: once; d_gene: TRBD2; j_gene: TRBJ2-7; v_gene: TRBV29-1; CDR3nt: TGCAGCGTCGACGGGACTAGCGGGAGGGACGAGCAGTACTTC; CDR3aa: CSVDGTSGRDEQYF
abundance: once; d_gene: .; j_gene: TRBJ2-7; v_gene: TRBV21-1; CDR3nt: TGTGCCAGCATCCAAAAGCCGGGTCGGGAGCATGGGTACGAGCAGTACTTC; CDR3aa: CASIQKPGREHGYEQYF
abundance: .; d_gene: TRBD1; j_gene: TRBJ2-2; v_gene: TRBV7-9; CDR3nt: TGTGCCAGCAGCTTAGCAGGGACAGAGACCGGGGAGCTGTTTTTT; CDR3aa: CASSLAGTETGELFF
abundance: .; d_gene: .; j_gene: TRBJ2-7; v_gene: TRBV7-9; CDR3nt: TGTGCCAGCAGCTTAATGGCAGGGTCCTACGAGCAGTACTTC; CDR3aa: CASSLMAGSYEQYF
abundance: .; d_gene: .; j_gene: TRBJ2-7; v_gene: TRBV7-3; CDR3nt: TGTGCCAGCAGCTTAAGCGGGAACTCCTACGAGCAGTACTTC; CDR3aa: CASSLSGNSYEQYF
abundance: .; d_gene: .; j_gene: TRBJ1-2; v_gene: TRBV7-2; CDR3nt: TGTGCCAGCAGCTCCTCCCTCAACTATGGCTACACCTTC; CDR3aa: CASSSSLNYGYTF
abundance: .; d_gene: .; j_gene: TRBJ2-1; v_gene: TRBV9; CDR3nt: TGTGCCAGCAGCGTAGGTAGCGGAGCCACATCCTACAATGAGCAGTTCTTC; CDR3aa: CASSVGSGATSYNEQFF
abundance: .; d_gene: TRBD2; j_gene: TRBJ2-5; v_gene: TRBV11-2; CDR3nt: TGTGCCAGCACCGCGGGAGTGGCTGAGACCCAGTACTTC; CDR3aa: CASTAGVAETQYF
abundance: .; d_gene: TRBD2; j_gene: TRBJ2-3; v_gene: TRBV5-1; CDR3nt: TGCGCCAGCAGCTTGAAGCAACCGGGACTAGCGGGACTTAGAACTAGCACAGATACGCAGTATTTT; CDR3aa: CASSLKQPGLAGLRTSTDTQYF
abundance: few; d_gene: .; j_gene: TRBJ1-3; v_gene: TRBV9; CDR3nt: TGTGCCAGCAGCCCCCGTCACGGTTCGAGGGACTCTGGAAACACCATATATTTT; CDR3aa: CASSPRHGSRDSGNTIYF
abundance: .; d_gene: .; j_gene: TRBJ1-1; v_gene: TRBV19; CDR3nt: TGTGCCAGTAAGCGGAGCACTGAAGCTTTCTTT; CDR3aa: CASKRSTEAFF
abundance: few; d_gene: .; j_gene: TRBJ2-3; v_gene: TRBV7-9; CDR3nt: TGTGCCAGCAGCACCCCCGGTTCTAGCACAGATACGCAGTATTTT; CDR3aa: CASSTPGSSTDTQYF
abundance: .; d_gene: TRBD2; j_gene: TRBJ2-5; v_gene: TRBV3-1/TRBV3-2; CDR3nt: TGTGCCAGCAGCCAATTAGCTAGCGGGGTGAAAGAGACCCAGTACTTC; CDR3aa: CASSQLASGVKETQYF
abundance: .; d_gene: TRBD1; j_gene: TRBJ1-3; v_gene: TRBV9; CDR3nt: TGTGCCAGCAGCGTAGGCCAGACAGGGCCTGGAAACACCATATATTTT; CDR3aa: CASSVGQTGPGNTIYF
abundance: .; d_gene: TRBD1; j_gene: TRBJ1-2; v_gene: TRBV28; CDR3nt: TGTGCCAGCAGTTCCGGACAGGGCCTCCACTATGGCTACACCTTC; CDR3aa: CASSSGQGLHYGYTF
abundance: .; d_gene: .; j_gene: TRBJ2-7; v_gene: TRBV18; CDR3nt: TGTGCCAGCTCACCACGTCAGGCCCCCGAGTCCTACGAGCAGTACTTC; CDR3aa: CASSPRQAPESYEQYF
abundance: .; d_gene: TRBD1; j_gene: TRBJ1-4; v_gene: TRBV4-1; CDR3nt: TGCGCCAGCAGCCTTACACAAGGGGGCAGGCTAGGTGAAAAACTGTTTTTT; CDR3aa: CASSLTQGGRLGEKLFF
abundance: .; d_gene: TRBD1; j_gene: TRBJ1-2; v_gene: TRBV29-1; CDR3nt: TGCAGCGTTGAAGAGTGGGGACAGGGGGTTGGTGGCTACACCTTC; CDR3aa: CSVEEWGQGVGGYTF
abundance: few; d_gene: TRBD2; j_gene: TRBJ2-1; v_gene: TRBV7-9; CDR3nt: TGTGCCAGCAGCTTAGACGGGGTTAGCGGGAGCTCCTACAATGAGCAGTTCTTC; CDR3aa: CASSLDGVSGSSYNEQFF
abundance: .; d_gene: .; j_gene: TRBJ2-2; v_gene: TRBV27; CDR3nt: TGTGCCAGCAGTTTATACAGCAACCACCTCCCGAACACCGGGGAGCTGTTTTTT; CDR3aa: CASSLYSNHLPNTGELFF
abundance: once; d_gene: .; j_gene: TRBJ2-6; v_gene: TRBV5-1; CDR3nt: TGCGCCAGCAGCTTGGCGGGGTCCTCTGGGGCCAACGTCCTGACTTTC; CDR3aa: CASSLAGSSGANVLTF
abundance: .; d_gene: TRBD2; j_gene: TRBJ2-5; v_gene: TRBV4-2; CDR3nt: TGTGCCAGCAGCCCATCTAGCGGGGGGGAGACCCAGTACTTC; CDR3aa: CASSPSSGGETQYF
abundance: .; d_gene: .; j_gene: TRBJ2-1; v_gene: TRBV3-1/TRBV3-2; CDR3nt: TGTGCCAGCAGCCAGTCTAGCGTCTCCTACAATGAGCAGTTCTTC; CDR3aa: CASSQSSVSYNEQFF
abundance: .; d_gene: .; j_gene: TRBJ2-3; v_gene: TRBV5-1; CDR3nt: TGCGCCAGCAGCTTGGAACTTGAAGATACGCAGTATTTT; CDR3aa: CASSLELEDTQYF
abundance: .; d_gene: TRBD2; j_gene: TRBJ2-6; v_gene: TRBV2; CDR3nt: TGTGCCAGCAGAAGCGGGACCACGCCTGGGGCCAACGTCCTGACTTTC; CDR3aa: CASRSGTTPGANVLTF
abundance: once; d_gene: .; j_gene: TRBJ1-2; v_gene: TRBV7-2; CDR3nt: TGTGCCAGCAGCGGCCTAGGGGAGGGTGGCTACACCTTC; CDR3aa: CASSGLGEGGYTF
abundance: .; d_gene: TRBD1; j_gene: TRBJ1-1; v_gene: TRBV28; CDR3nt: TGTGCCAGCAGGAAGACAGGGGGCGTAGGATCCGAAGCTTTCTTT; CDR3aa: CASRKTGGVGSEAFF
abundance: .; d_gene: TRBD2; j_gene: TRBJ2-1; v_gene: TRBV19; CDR3nt: TGTGCCAGTAGTCCTCGGGGACTAGCGGGAGGTAGGTCCTACAATGAGCAGTTCTTC; CDR3aa: CASSPRGLAGGRSYNEQFF
abundance: few; d_gene: .; j_gene: TRBJ1-6; v_gene: TRBV14; CDR3nt: TGTGCCAGCAGACGCGGACAGTCGAATTCACCCCTCCACTTT; CDR3aa: CASRRGQSNSPLHF
abundance: .; d_gene: .; j_gene: TRBJ1-5; v_gene: TRBV28; CDR3nt: TGTGCCAGCAGTTTAATACAGGTTTCTAGCAATCAGCCCCAGCATTTT; CDR3aa: CASSLIQVSSNQPQHF
abundance: .; d_gene: TRBD1; j_gene: TRBJ2-2; v_gene: TRBV18; CDR3nt: TGTGCCAGCTCACCTATCGGTGGGACAGGGATAAACGGGGAGCTGTTTTTT; CDR3aa: CASSPIGGTGINGELFF
abundance: .; d_gene: TRBD1; j_gene: TRBJ2-7; v_gene: TRBV28; CDR3nt: TGTGCCAGCAGCACAGGGGGTCCCTACGAGCAGTACTTC; CDR3aa: CASSTGGPYEQYF
abundance: once; d_gene: .; j_gene: TRBJ2-5; v_gene: TRBV5-1; CDR3nt: TGCGCCAGCTATACGGGACAGATAGCGGGAAACCAAGAGACCCAGTACTTC; CDR3aa: CASYTGQIAGNQETQYF
abundance: once; d_gene: TRBD2; j_gene: TRBJ2-5; v_gene: TRBV7-3; CDR3nt: TGTGCCAGCAGCCCGGGGGGGCGGAACCAAGAGACCCAGTACTTC; CDR3aa: CASSPGGRNQETQYF
abundance: .; d_gene: .; j_gene: TRBJ2-7; v_gene: TRBV14; CDR3nt: TGTGCCAGCAGCCAAGGGCAGGACAGTTCCTCCTACGAGCAGTACTTC; CDR3aa: CASSQGQDSSSYEQYF